This TCR beta chain is from a study of T cells in Graves' hyperthyroidism and ophthalmopathy. Trimming shortened V by 0 bases and J by 4 bases, and 4 bases separated the two germline ends. CDR1 SGHRS and CDR2 YFSETQ come from the germline V gene. The CDR3 length is 12 residues. In its sample, this clonotype was seen many times. Active moderate-to-severe ophthalmopathy, Clinical Activity Score at least 3, NOSPECS at least 4, under 3 months' duration. It was RNA transcripts that yielded the amplified TCR beta CDR3 regions. HTBI primers drove first-round RT-PCR of the TCR CDR3. TCRdb re-called the multiplex PCR reads with MiXCR, one entry per CDR3 protein. The table has 300,000 to 450,000 distinct CDR3 sequences, approximately 14% seen once.

The rearrangement links TRBV5-1 to TRBJ1-2; no firm D call. This clonotype originated in a woman in her twenties or thirties with Graves' ophthalmopathy. Sequenced input: blood. The CDR3 DNA reads as TGCGCCAGCAGCTTGGGAGCCTATGGCTACACCTTC. This sequence encodes CASSLGAYGYTF.